The clone carrying this T cell receptor beta chain was seen a few times. The CDR3 consists of 13 residues. Germline V gene lookup returns CDR1 SQVTM and CDR2 ANQGSEA. Trimming shortened V by 6 bases and J by 3 bases, and 14 bases separated the two germline ends. The data belong to a study of early T cells in non-severe SARS-CoV-2 infection. Individual cDNA molecules received unique molecular identifiers. TCRdb re-analysed the 5' RACE reads in MiXCR, keeping a single row per CDR3 protein. The profile covers under 70,000 distinct CDR3 sequences, with 15% appearing a single time and 9% to 10% taken by the ten largest.

This sample comprised whole blood, obtained at baseline. The chain has TRBV29-1 and TRBJ1-2, with D possibly matching TRBD1 (6 bases). This TCR was sampled from an adult who was a healthcare worker with PCR-confirmed SARS-CoV-2 infection or an uninfected control (not recorded which). As DNA, the CDR3 is TGCAGCGTAGCAACAGGGAGGGACTATGGCTACACCTTC. Protein: CSVATGRDYGYTF.